Included here is one TCR beta chain sequence, with context. The antigen is unknown. This sample was included in a study of cytomegalovirus exposure and HLA in healthy donors. The PCR had 60 Vbeta and 13 Jbeta primers. The table came from immunoSEQ multiplex PCR; TCRdb's copy has only in-frame clones and leaves some out. The data contain fewer than 70,000 clones, 75% to 90% of them singletons. Donors had nominal health at sampling but likely had unrecorded immune exposures. Study results and caveats: It was in a later analysis that TCR association rates were seen to vary by HLA locus, highest for DRB1 and lowest for HLA-C. According to a later analysis, most TCR beta chains associated with CMV appeared HLA-restricted.

This CDR3 spans 14 amino acids. V dropped 3 bases and J dropped 1 base, with 6 bases sitting between them. The germline V gene encodes CDR1 MDHEN and CDR2 SYDVKM. V gene TRBV28 combines with J gene TRBJ1-4; unclear D gene. The sample comprised PBMCs. This TCR derives from a woman aged 35 to 49 in good health and CMV-seronegative. The CDR3 reads CASSFPGTNEKLFF. DNA of the CDR3: TGTGCCAGCAGTTTCCCAGGAACTAATGAAAAACTGTTTTTT.